One sample yielded the 32 T cell receptor beta chains listed below, sequenced in a study of cytomegalovirus exposure and HLA in healthy donors. The study ran its PCR with 60 Vbeta and 13 Jbeta primers. Assay: immunoSEQ multiplex PCR; the TCRdb copy retains only in-frame clones and omits some. The data hold roughly 86,000 clones, with around 71% observed a single time. Sequenced material: PBMCs. These receptors originate from a man in his 60s in good health and CMV-seronegative.

This clone was seen more than once but under ten times. The V gene is TRBV7-2, the J gene TRBJ1-4, with D possibly TRBD1 on 6 matching bases. The CDR3 sequence is 14 residues long. Germline V CDR1 and CDR2: SGHTA, FQGNSA. V was shortened by 2 bases and J by 7 bases, with 11 bases between the two germline ends. The CDR3 protein is CASSLKGDGEKLFF. DNA of the CDR3: TGTGCCAGCAGCTTAAAGGGGGACGGTGAAAAACTGTTTTTT.

This chain links TRBV4-1 with TRBJ1-4, with a tentative D call TRBD1 (6 bases). In germline, CDR1 is MGHRA, CDR2 YSYEKL. Trimming stripped 4 bases from V and 6 bases from J, with 21 bases between. The CDR3 has 17 residues. This chain's CDR3 is CASSLSGTGLTDEKLFF. CDR3 DNA sequence: TGCGCCAGCAGCCTCAGTGGAACAGGGCTCACAGATGAAAAACTGTTTTTT.

The chain recombines TRBV4-2 with TRBJ2-4; a weak D match, TRBD2 (6 bases). CDR1 is LGHNA and CDR2 is YNFKEQ in the germline V gene. V lost 1 base, J lost 9 bases, and 10 bases lay in between. This CDR3 spans 13 amino acids. The CDR3 DNA sequence: TGTGCCAGCAGCCAAGGGGTGGGGGGCATTCAGTACTTC. As protein: CASSQGVGGIQYF.

The chain combines TRBV7-2 with TRBJ2-1, with TRBD1 matching 9 bases. CDR1 is SGHTA and CDR2 is FQGNSA in the germline V gene. Germline trimming cut 0 bases from V and 8 bases from J; bases unmatched to any gene: 5. The CDR3 loop spans 15 amino acids. The CDR3 loop is CASSLAGQGIYEQFF. The CDR3 DNA reads TGTGCCAGCAGCTTAGCGGGACAGGGTATCTATGAGCAGTTCTTC.

The sample holds one count of this clone. The chain couples TRBV5-5 to TRBJ1-3; D unresolved. CDR1 is SGHKS, CDR2 YYEKEE, per germline (reference sequence). The CDR3 has 15 amino acids. The V gene lost 0 bases and the J gene lost 0 bases, with 7 bases spanning the gap. The DNA of the CDR3 is TGTGCCAGCAGCTTGGCGAGGAGCTCTGGAAACACCATATATTTT. Its translation: CASSLARSSGNTIYF. The whole variable domain, remainder taken from reference TRBV5-5 and TRBJ1-3, is DAGVTQSPTHLIKTRGQQVTLRCSPISGHKSVSWYQQVLGQGPQFIFQYYEKEERGRGNFPDRFSARQFPNYSSELNVNALLLGDSALYLCASSLARSSGNTIYFGEGSWLTVV.

The V gene is TRBV5-6, the J gene TRBJ1-2; 8 positions match TRBD1. This CDR3 has 15 residues. Looked up from germline, CDR1 is SGHDT and CDR2 is YYEEEE. The V gene end was trimmed by 3 bases and the J gene end by 4 bases; junction bases not matched to a gene: 8. The CDR3 DNA follows: TGTGCCAGCAGCTCCCTTCAGGGGGCAGGCTATGGCTACACCTTC. This gives the protein CASSSLQGAGYGYTF.

This clone came up a few times. The rearrangement uses TRBV5-1 and TRBJ2-1; possibly TRBD2 for D (5 bases). Germline values: CDR1 SGHRS, CDR2 YFSETQ. Trimming removed 2 bases from V and 6 bases from J, with 9 bases in between. CDR3 length: 13 residues. The CDR3 protein is CASSLTGSNEQFF. CDR3 nucleotides: TGCGCCAGCAGCTTAACGGGGAGCAATGAGCAGTTCTTC.

Concerning this clone: One junction end disagrees with the germline gene, perhaps due to a read error. This rearrangement joins TRBV5-1 to TRBJ1-4, with D tentatively TRBD1 (6 bases). The CDR3 covers 15 residues. Germline V gene lookup returns CDR1 SGHRS and CDR2 YFSETQ. The CDR3 loop reads CASSSQGYANEKLLF. The CDR3 DNA is TGCGCCAGCAGCTCTCAGGGGTATGCTAATGAAAAACTGCTTTTT. Full variable domain (remainder filled in from reference TRBV5-1 and TRBJ1-4): KAGVTQTPRYLIKTRGQQVTLSCSPISGHRSVSWYQQTPGQGLQFLFEYFSETQRNKGNFPGRFSGRQFSNSRSEMNVSTLELGDSALYLCASSSQGYANEKLLFGSGTQLSVL.

The chain's CDR3 is CASSVDRVHEQYF. The DNA for the CDR3 is TGTGCCAGCAGCGTAGACAGGGTCCACGAGCAGTACTTC. The V and J genes are TRBV9 and TRBJ2-7; D is possibly TRBD1 (6 bases). The CDR3 sequence is 13 residues long. CDR1 is SGDLS and CDR2 is YYNGEE in the germline V gene. V was shortened by 0 bases and J by 5 bases, with 9 bases between the two germline ends.

This clone was seen a handful of times. The chain employs TRBV27 and TRBJ1-2, with TRBD1 identical over 7 bases. Germline V gene sequence: CDR1 MNHEY, CDR2 SMNVEV (reference sequence). J gave up 7 bases and V 5 bases, and 7 bases lay outside the gene matches. CDR3 length: 13 residues. In nucleotides, the CDR3 is TGTGCCAGCAGTCTAACAGGGGCCGGTGGCTACACCTTC. It specifies CASSLTGAGGYTF.

The V gene is TRBV7-9, the J gene TRBJ1-1; perhaps TRBD1 as D (6 bases). The germline CDR1 and CDR2 sequences are SEHNR and FQNEAQ (reference sequence). V lost 4 bases, J lost 5 bases, and 11 bases lay in between. This CDR3 has 13 residues. The DNA for the CDR3 is TGTGCCAGCAGCTCGTCAGGGGTTACTGAAGCTTTCTTT. Translating gives CASSSSGVTEAFF. The full variable domain, its missing parts supplied by reference TRBV7-9 and TRBJ1-1, is DTGVSQNPRHKITKRGQNVTFRCDPISEHNRLYWYRQTLGQGPEFLTYFQNEAQLEKSRLLSDRFSAERPKGSFSTLEIQRTEQGDSAMYLCASSSSGVTEAFFGQGTRLTVV.

J is TRBJ2-7 and V is TRBV7-9, with 10 bases that match TRBD2. This CDR3 comprises 16 residues. V trimming: 5 bases; J trimming: 1 base; junction bases outside the gene matches: 8. The germline CDR1 and CDR2 sequences are SEHNR and FQNEAQ (reference sequence). The CDR3 DNA reads as TGTGCCAGCAGCATGCCCGGGACTAGCGTATCCTACGAGCAGTACTTC. Amino acid sequence: CASSMPGTSVSYEQYF.

The chain combines TRBV7-2 with TRBJ1-2; 7 nucleotides match TRBD1. V lost 3 bases, J lost 8 bases, and 15 bases stayed unmatched. Germline CDR1 reads SGHTA; CDR2 reads FQGNSA. The CDR3 extends over 16 amino acids. The CDR3 DNA reads TGTGCCAGCAGCTTTGGACAGGTTTTCTCGGGCCGCGGCTACACCTTC. This codes for CASSFGQVFSGRGYTF.

The genes are TRBV7-6 and TRBJ2-2; weak D call: TRBD2 (5 bases). The V and J ends lost 6 bases and 0 bases respectively, with 8 bases between them. Germline V gene data show CDR1 as SGHVS and CDR2 as FNYEAQ. The length of the CDR3 is 14 residues. The CDR3 reads CASRKGANTGELFF. In DNA, the CDR3 is TGTGCCAGCAGGAAGGGAGCGAACACCGGGGAGCTGTTTTTT.

This chain joins TRBV6-1 and TRBJ2-3; 7 bases fit TRBD2. Germline V CDR1 and CDR2: MNHNS, SASEGT. The CDR3 is 14 residues long. V lost 4 bases to trimming and J lost 3 bases; unmatched junction nucleotides: 4. As DNA, the CDR3 is TGTGCCAGCAGTGCGGCTAGCGGAACAGATACGCAGTATTTT. Protein: CASSAASGTDTQYF.

This chain joins TRBV28 and TRBJ2-1; 9 nucleotides line up with TRBD1. CDR3 size: 14 residues. J lost 8 bases, V lost 7 bases, and 9 bases had no gene match. Germline lookup yields CDR1 MDHEN and CDR2 SYDVKM. DNA for the CDR3: TGTGCCAGCAACCCCGGGACAGGGACTGATGAGCAGTTCTTC. Translating it yields CASNPGTGTDEQFF.

The chain uses TRBV9 and TRBJ1-5, with unresolved D. CDR1 and CDR2 from the germline V gene are SGDLS and YYNGEE. The ends were cut back, 0 bases at V and 4 bases at J, with 5 bases in the middle. CDR3 length equals 13 residues. The CDR3, as DNA: TGTGCCAGCAGCGTAGCGGGAAATCAGCCCCAGCATTTT. It encodes CASSVAGNQPQHF.

The V gene is TRBV5-8, the J gene TRBJ2-5; a weak D match, TRBD2 (6 bases). This CDR3 region has 14 residues. From germline, CDR1 is SGHTS and CDR2 YDEGEE. V gave up 1 base and J gave up 5 bases, with 12 bases separating them. CDR3 sequence reads: CASSLPRREETQYF. In DNA, the CDR3 is TGTGCCAGCAGCTTGCCTCGCCGGGAGGAGACCCAGTACTTC.

This clone has just one count. The gene calls are TRBV29-1 and TRBJ2-7; the match to TRBD2 covers 11 bases. Germline values: CDR1 SQVTM, CDR2 ANQGSEA. V shed 3 bases, J shed 6 bases, and the junction held 10 bases outside the gene matches. The CDR3 has 15 residues. The CDR3: CSVEQLAGDPSEQYF. Here the CDR3 DNA reads TGCAGCGTTGAGCAACTAGCGGGGGACCCCTCCGAGCAGTACTTC.

This clone was observed a single time. V usage is TRBV7-2 and J usage is TRBJ1-2; TRBD1 aligns across 9 bases. The germline V gene has CDR1 SGHTA and CDR2 FQGNSA. The CDR3 length is 13 residues. V dropped 4 bases and J dropped 8; count of bases not matched to a gene: 5. CDR3 bases: TGTGCCAGCAGCTCGGGACAGGGAGAGGGCTACACCTTC. It is translated as CASSSGQGEGYTF.

The chain has TRBV5-4 and TRBJ1-2; TRBD1 aligns across 10 bases. The CDR3 is made up of 15 amino acids. The germline gives CDR1 SGHNT, CDR2 YYREEE (reference sequence). The ends lost 4 bases at V and 2 bases at J; junction bases unmatched: 5. CDR3 region: CASSNRQGANYGYTF. The DNA of the CDR3 is TGTGCCAGCAGCAACAGACAGGGGGCCAACTATGGCTACACCTTC.

The V and J genes are TRBV21-1 and TRBJ2-7; the table's D gene call, TRBD2, was not cross checked with the DNA. TRBV21-1 is a pseudogene locus. The CDR3 is 21 amino acids. CDR3 in DNA: TGTGCCAGCAGCAAAACTGCCCTCGCGGTGGGTCGGCGGGGGGGCCACAACGAGCAGTACTTC. Translating gives CASSKTALAVGRRGGHNEQYF.

CDR3 in amino acids: CASSFPGRGGGLGEQYF. DNA for the CDR3: TGTGCCAGCAGTTTTCCGGGGCGGGGCGGGGGACTAGGCGAGCAGTACTTC. This chain joins TRBV28 and TRBJ2-7; 8 nucleotides match TRBD2. This CDR3 comprises 17 residues. Germline assignment: CDR1 MDHEN and CDR2 SYDVKM. Trimming took 3 bases from V and 6 from J; bases not matched to a gene: 16.

The chain uses TRBV5-4 and TRBJ1-6; TRBD1 agrees at 8 bases. The CDR3 sequence is 16 residues long. The germline V gene has CDR1 SGHNT and CDR2 YYREEE (reference sequence). J lost 6 bases, V lost 0 bases, and 5 bases had no gene match. The CDR3 sequence is CASSLGQGALNSPLHF. Here the CDR3 DNA reads TGTGCCAGCAGCTTGGGGCAGGGGGCACTTAATTCACCCCTCCACTTT.

V usage is TRBV9 and J usage is TRBJ1-4; 11 nucleotides match TRBD1. The CDR3 runs 14 residues. Trimming at V came to 8 bases and at J to 2 bases, leaving 2 bases not matched to a gene. In germline, CDR1 is SGDLS, CDR2 YYNGEE. Here the CDR3 reads CASGQGATNEKLFF. CDR3 DNA sequence: TGTGCCAGTGGACAGGGGGCGACTAATGAAAAACTGTTTTTT.

This rearrangement joins TRBV6-5 to TRBJ2-7, with 8 bases that match TRBD1. The CDR3 has 15 amino acids. The V gene end was trimmed by 7 bases and the J gene end by 0 bases; junction bases not matched to a gene: 8. CDR1 and CDR2 (germline): MNHEY, SVGAGI. This chain's CDR3 is CASKLDRGYSYEQYF. For the CDR3, the DNA is TGTGCCAGCAAATTAGACAGGGGCTACTCCTACGAGCAGTACTTC.

For the CDR3, the DNA is TGCAGTGCTATTCGAGGCAATACGCAGTATTTT. It yields the protein CSAIRGNTQYF. The chain employs TRBV20-1 and TRBJ2-3; D is uncertain. V was cut by 4 bases and J by 7 bases, with 9 bases left in between. The CDR3 contains 11 residues. Germline V gene lookup returns CDR1 DFQATT and CDR2 SNEGSKA (reference sequence).

The genes are TRBV10-1 and TRBJ2-3; 12 bases agree with TRBD2. CDR3 length equals 14 residues. The V and J ends lost 6 bases and 6 bases, in that order; junction bases with no gene match: 4. Per the germline V gene, CDR1 is WNHNN and CDR2 is SYGVQD (reference sequence). The CDR3 spells CASSPSGGADTQYF. The DNA of the CDR3 is TGCGCCAGCAGCCCTAGCGGGGGGGCCGATACGCAGTATTTT.

The rearrangement uses TRBV6-1 and TRBJ2-2; possible D gene TRBD2, 5 bases. Germline-derived CDR1 and CDR2 are MNHNS and SASEGT. Trimming stripped 6 bases from V and 4 bases from J, with 12 bases between. There are 14 residues in the CDR3. The CDR3 DNA sequence: TGTGCCAGCAGCCGGACGGCGGGCACCGGGGAGCTGTTTTTT. Translating it yields CASSRTAGTGELFF.

V and J are TRBV10-1 and TRBJ2-2; 8 bases are shared with TRBD1. Germline V gives CDR1 WNHNN, CDR2 SYGVQD (reference sequence). Trimming cost V 6 bases and J 7 bases; bases outside gene matches: 4. The CDR3 runs 13 residues. The CDR3 bases are TGCGCCAGCAGAGACAGGGGTGACGGGGAGCTGTTTTTT. Its protein is CASRDRGDGELFF.

V and J are TRBV28 and TRBJ2-2; TRBD2 matches 13 bases. This CDR3 contains 16 residues. Germline V gene sequence: CDR1 MDHEN, CDR2 SYDVKM. V lost 8 bases and J lost 7; bases outside the gene matches: 10. The CDR3 DNA sequence: TGTGCCAGCGGTATAGGACTAGCGGGAGCGAGCGGGGAGCTGTTTTTT. Translation: CASGIGLAGASGELFF.

The genes are TRBV12-5 and TRBJ2-1; 12 nucleotides align to TRBD2. This CDR3 has 15 amino acids. CDR1 is LGHNT, CDR2 FRNRAP, per germline. After removal of 7 bases from V and 6 bases from J, the junction contained 7 bases not matched to a gene. CDR3 in DNA: TGTGCTAGTGTCTTCTTGACTAGCGGGGGCAATGAGCAGTTCTTC. This translates into CASVFLTSGGNEQFF. Full variable domain (remainder filled in from reference TRBV12-5 and TRBJ2-1): DARVTQTPRHKVTEMGQEVTMRCQPILGHNTVFWYRQTMMQGLELLAYFRNRAPLDDSGMPKDRFSAEMPDATLATLKIQPSEPRDSAVYFCASVFLTSGGNEQFFGPGTRLTVL.